This T cell receptor beta chain was profiled in a study of shared clonotypes between healthy human individuals. Study-level information: For every donor, three CD4 naive, three CD4 memory, two CD8 naive and one CD8 memory plates were used.

On this clone: Its target is unknown.

The naive CD8 population came from CD45RO-negative cells selected for CCR7, without terminally differentiated effector memory CD45RA+ cells. This CDR3 is 15 amino acids long. From germline, CDR1 is SGHVS and CDR2 FQNEAQ. V dropped 0 bases and J dropped 0 bases, with 8 bases sitting between them. TCRdb keeps only in-frame clones here, not all; method: immunoSEQ multiplex PCR. The table has around 2.1 million clones, roughly 91% seen once; the top ten hold around 1.7%. Regarding the study as a whole: Rarefaction indicated that sorted-subset sequencing remained incomplete although depth was large.

Sequencing was done on a sample of naive CD8+ T cells from PBMCs. The chain links TRBV7-8 to TRBJ2-5; unclear D gene. The origin of this receptor is a young man in good health. Some clones in this sample may be carry-over from other donors' samples. The CDR3 spells CASSLAPSYQETQYF. The CDR3 nucleotides are TGTGCCAGCAGCTTAGCTCCCTCGTACCAAGAGACCCAGTACTTC.